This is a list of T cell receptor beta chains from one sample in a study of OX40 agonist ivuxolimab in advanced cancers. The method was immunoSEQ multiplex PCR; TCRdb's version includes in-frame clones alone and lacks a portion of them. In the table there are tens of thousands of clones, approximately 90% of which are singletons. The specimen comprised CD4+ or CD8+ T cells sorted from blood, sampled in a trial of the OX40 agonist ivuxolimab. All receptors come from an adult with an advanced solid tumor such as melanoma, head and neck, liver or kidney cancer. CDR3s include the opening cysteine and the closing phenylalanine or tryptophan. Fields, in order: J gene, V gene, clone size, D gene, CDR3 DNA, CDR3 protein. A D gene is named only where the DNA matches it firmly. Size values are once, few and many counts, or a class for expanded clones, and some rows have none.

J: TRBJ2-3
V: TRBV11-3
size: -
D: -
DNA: TGTGCCAGCAGCTCCCGGACTAGCACAGATACGCAGTATTTT
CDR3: CASSSRTSTDTQYF

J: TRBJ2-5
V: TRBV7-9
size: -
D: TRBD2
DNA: TGTGCCAGCAGCTTAGAAGCCGGGGGACTAGCGGGAGGGGAGACCCAGTACTTC
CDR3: CASSLEAGGLAGGETQYF

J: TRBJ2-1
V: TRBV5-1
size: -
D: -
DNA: TGCGCCAGCAGCTTGGACCCAAACAATGAGCAGTTCTTC
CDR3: CASSLDPNNEQFF

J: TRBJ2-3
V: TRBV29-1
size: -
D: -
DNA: TGCGGGGGAGGGGGCCGGTCGGATACGCAGTATTTT
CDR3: CGGGGRSDTQYF

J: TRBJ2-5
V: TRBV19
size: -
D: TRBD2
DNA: TGTGCCAGTAGTCCAAGACTAGCGGGAGAGACCCAGTACTTC
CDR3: CASSPRLAGETQYF

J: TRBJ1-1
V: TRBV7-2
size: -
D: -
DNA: TGTGCCAGCAGCTTAGTCGTCGCAGGGAATACGAACACTGAAGCTTTCTTT
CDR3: CASSLVVAGNTNTEAFF

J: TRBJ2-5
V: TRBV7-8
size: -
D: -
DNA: TGTGCCAGCAGCTTAGGAGTTTCCCGGGAGACCCAGTACTTC
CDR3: CASSLGVSRETQYF

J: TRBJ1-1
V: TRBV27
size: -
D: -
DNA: TGTGCCAGCGGGAACGGGAGGTCGAACACTGAAGCTTTCTTT
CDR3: CASGNGRSNTEAFF

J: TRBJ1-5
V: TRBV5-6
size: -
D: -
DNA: TGTGCCAGCAGCTTGGGCGGGGGGCCGAATCAGCCCCAGCATTTT
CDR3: CASSLGGGPNQPQHF

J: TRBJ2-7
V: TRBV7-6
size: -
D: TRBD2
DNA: TGTGCCAGCAGCCCCCGAGGACTAGCGGACGAGCAGTACTTC
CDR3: CASSPRGLADEQYF

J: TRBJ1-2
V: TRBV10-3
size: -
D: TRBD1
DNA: TGTGCCATCACTTCCGGGACAGATTATGGCTACACCTTC
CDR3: CAITSGTDYGYTF

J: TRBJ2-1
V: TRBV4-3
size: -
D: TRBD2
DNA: TGCGCCAGCAGCATCCGGGACTACCCCTACAATGAGCAGTTCTTC
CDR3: CASSIRDYPYNEQFF

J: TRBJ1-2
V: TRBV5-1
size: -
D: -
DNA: TGCGCCAGCAGCTTGGGGCAGGGCGCCGAAATTTATGGCTACACCTTC
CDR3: CASSLGQGAEIYGYTF

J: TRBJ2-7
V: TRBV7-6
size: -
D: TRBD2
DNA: TGTGCCAGCAGCTTAGGACTAGCGGGATCTGAGCAGTACTTC
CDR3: CASSLGLAGSEQYF

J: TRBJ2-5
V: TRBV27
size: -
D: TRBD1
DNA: TGTGCCAGCAGTTTAAACCCCGCAGGGGGCAAAGAGACCCAGTACTTC
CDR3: CASSLNPAGGKETQYF

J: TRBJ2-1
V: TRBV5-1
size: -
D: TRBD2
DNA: TGCGCCAGCAGCCTACTAGCGGGAGTTGAAAATGAGCAGTTCTTC
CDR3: CASSLLAGVENEQFF

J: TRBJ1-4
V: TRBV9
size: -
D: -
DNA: TGTGCCAGCAGCGTAGAACCGATCGGGGGGAATGAAAAACTGTTTTTT
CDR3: CASSVEPIGGNEKLFF

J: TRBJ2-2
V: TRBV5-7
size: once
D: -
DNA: TGTGCCGGCAGCTCCAGGGGCCGAAGGGACACCGGGGAGCTGTTTTTT
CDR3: CAGSSRGRRDTGELFF

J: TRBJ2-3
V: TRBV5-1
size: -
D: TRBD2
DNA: TGCGCCAGCAGCTCTCTTCCCGGGACTAGCCCGATGGATACGCAGTATTTT
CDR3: CASSSLPGTSPMDTQYF

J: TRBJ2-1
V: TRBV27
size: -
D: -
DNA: TGTGCCAGCAGCCGTCAGGGGTACTACAATGAGCAGTTCTTC
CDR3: CASSRQGYYNEQFF

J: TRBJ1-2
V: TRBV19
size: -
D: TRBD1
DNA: TGTGCCAGTAGTACCAGACAGGGAAGGGGCTACACCTTC
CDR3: CASSTRQGRGYTF

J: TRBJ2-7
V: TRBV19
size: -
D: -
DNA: TGTGCCAGTAGTAGGGACATTTCCTACGAGCAGTACTTC
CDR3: CASSRDISYEQYF

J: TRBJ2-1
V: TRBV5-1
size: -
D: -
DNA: TGCGCCAGCAGCTTTAGTTGGGGGAGCTCCTACAATGAGCAGTTCTTC
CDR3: CASSFSWGSSYNEQFF

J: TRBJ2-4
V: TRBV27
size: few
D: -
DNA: TGTGCCAGCAGTTTAAGGGGCGGCACCAAAAACATTCAGTACTTC
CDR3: CASSLRGGTKNIQYF

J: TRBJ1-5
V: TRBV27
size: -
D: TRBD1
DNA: TGTGCCAGCAGCCGAACCGGGACAGGGGCCAGCAATCAGCCCCAGCATTTT
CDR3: CASSRTGTGASNQPQHF

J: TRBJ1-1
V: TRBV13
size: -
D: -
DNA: TGTGCCAGCAGCTCCACAAAACCGACGAGGTGGACTGAAGCTTTCTTT
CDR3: CASSSTKPTRWTEAFF

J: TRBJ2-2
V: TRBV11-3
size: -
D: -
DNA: TGTGCCAGCAGCTTAAGCCTCAGGGGCACCGGGGAGCTGTTTTTT
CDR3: CASSLSLRGTGELFF

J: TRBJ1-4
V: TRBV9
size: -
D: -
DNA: TGTGCCAGCAGCGTAGATTGGAGGGATGAAAAACTGTTTTTT
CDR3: CASSVDWRDEKLFF

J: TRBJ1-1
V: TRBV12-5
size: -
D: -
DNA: TGTGCTAGTGGTTTGGGTACAGCGAACACTGAAGCTTTCTTT
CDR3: CASGLGTANTEAFF

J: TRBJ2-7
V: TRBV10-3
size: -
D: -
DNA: TGTGCCATCAGTGAGCGGGAGTTGGCGCACGAGCAGTACTTC
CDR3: CAISERELAHEQYF

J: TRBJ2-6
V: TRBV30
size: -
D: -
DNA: TGTGCCTGGATAGGCGGCTCTGGGGCCAACGTCCTGACTTTC
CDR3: CAWIGGSGANVLTF

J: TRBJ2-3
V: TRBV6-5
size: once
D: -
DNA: TGTGCCAGCAGTTACTCGAGTGCCGGGACTTCGGGGGCGCAGTATTTT
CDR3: CASSYSSAGTSGAQYF

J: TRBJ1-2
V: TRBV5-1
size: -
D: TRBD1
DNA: TGCGCCAGCAGCTTGGGACAGGGGGTTAGTGGCTACACCTTC
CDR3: CASSLGQGVSGYTF

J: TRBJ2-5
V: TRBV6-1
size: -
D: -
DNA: TGTGCCAGCAGTTACCAAGAGACCCAGTACTTC
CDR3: CASSYQETQYF

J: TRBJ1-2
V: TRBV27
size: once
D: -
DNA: TGTGCCAGCAGATGGGCGGGCAGGGGCAACTATGGCTACACCTTC
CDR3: CASRWAGRGNYGYTF

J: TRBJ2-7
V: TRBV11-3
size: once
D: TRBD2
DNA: TGTGCCAGCAGCTTAGATCGCGTAGGCGGGAGTGGGGGCTCCTACGAGCAGTACTTC
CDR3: CASSLDRVGGSGGSYEQYF

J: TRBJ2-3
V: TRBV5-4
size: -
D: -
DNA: TGTGCCAGCAGCCCCCGACCAATAACCACAGATACGCAGTATTTT
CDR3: CASSPRPITTDTQYF

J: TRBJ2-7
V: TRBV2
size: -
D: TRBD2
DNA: TGTGCCAGCAACAAGGAGACTAGCGGGAGCTACGAGCAGTACTTC
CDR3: CASNKETSGSYEQYF